The rows below give T cell receptor beta chains drawn from one sample of a study of shared clonotypes between healthy human individuals. Here immunoSEQ multiplex PCR was the method, and the copy in TCRdb shows in-frame clones only, minus some. Of a few million clones listed, about 92% are singletons. Sequencing was performed on naive CD4+ T cells from PBMCs. The receptors were sampled from a man younger than 30 in good health. Some clones in this sample may be carry-over from other donors' samples. The conserved cysteine and the conserved F or W are not part of the CDR3 here.

V gene,J gene,CDR3 length,CDR3 protein
TRBV28,TRBJ2-7,12,ASSRTQGTYEQY
TRBV6-5,TRBJ1-1,13,ASRLQGAMNTEAF
TRBV9,TRBJ2-2,16,ASSAPTSGRAYTGELF
TRBV25-1,TRBJ1-1,12,ASSDTLGNTEAF
TRBV6-6,TRBJ2-3,13,ASRAGLAGGDTQY
TRBV7-2,TRBJ2-6,13,ASSWTGVGANVLT
TRBV1,TRBJ1-5,16,TSREFSLTAGLNQPQH
TRBV6-1,TRBJ2-7,13,ASSGNLGTIYEQY
TRBV5-1,TRBJ2-7,14,ASSLTGTSGSREQY
TRBV2,TRBJ1-2,10,ASSAAVYGYT
TRBV5-4,TRBJ1-2,12,ASSPAGTRYGYT
TRBV20-1,TRBJ2-7,9,SARVPRGQY
TRBV5-1,TRBJ1-5,12,ASSLELQGQPQH
TRBV6-1,TRBJ1-1,13,ASNIFSLMNTEAF
TRBV2,TRBJ2-7,12,ASRAGTAQHEQY
TRBV28,TRBJ1-5,13,ASSLSAGVAQPQH
TRBV7-9,TRBJ1-1,12,ASSLGQGNTEAF
TRBV2,TRBJ2-2,13,ASRTSAGPTGELF
TRBV19,TRBJ1-5,13,ASSIRVPSNQPQH
TRBV6-5,TRBJ1-5,12,ASSQKGVNQPQH
TRBV7-8,TRBJ1-3,13,ASSLVAGVGNTIY
TRBV4-1,TRBJ1-2,14,ASSQGGGFPVYGYT
TRBV28,TRBJ2-7,10,ASSLSGWEQY
TRBV6-5,TRBJ2-7,11,ASSYRTGNEQY
TRBV15,TRBJ2-7,14,ATSRAKGQGIYEQY
TRBV18,TRBJ2-5,14,ASSPPTGTGQETQY
TRBV19,TRBJ2-2,12,ASKPTGRGGELF
TRBV2,TRBJ2-1,13,ASTLLLEVYNEQF
TRBV28,TRBJ1-1,11,ASSLGSYFEAF
TRBV30,TRBJ1-2,12,AWSPGLPSYGYT
TRBV28,TRBJ2-5,11,ASRTSGSETQY
TRBV7-3,TRBJ2-3,13,ASSLAGGPGDTQY
TRBV5-1,TRBJ2-1,13,ASRWGYRGINEQF
TRBV6-1,TRBJ2-3,15,ASSEVTSGTVTDTQY
TRBV5-5,TRBJ2-1,16,ASSPGLAVFSSYNEQF
TRBV5-1,TRBJ2-1,13,ASSFGLADYNEQF
TRBV7-2,TRBJ2-3,13,ASSLVQAPTDTQY
TRBV5-1,TRBJ2-6,13,ASSFGQAGANVLT
TRBV5-1,TRBJ2-2,12,ASSLRSNTGELF
TRBV4-1,TRBJ2-7,14,ASSHQPGQGGLGQY
TRBV10-2,TRBJ1-1,11,ASTLQGNTEAF
TRBV7-9,TRBJ1-1,10,ASSLGGIEAF
TRBV28,TRBJ2-7,13,ASSLSGGDPYEQY
TRBV7-9,TRBJ2-7,13,ASSLVGGAVYEQY
TRBV1,TRBJ1-1,10,TVPQRNTEAF
TRBV19,TRBJ2-6,14,ASSGNSVAGANVLT
TRBV25-1,TRBJ2-2,13,ASASGYANTGELF
TRBV5-1,TRBJ2-3,13,ASSLLAGATDTQY
TRBV4-3,TRBJ1-2,12,ASSQVHAGQGYT